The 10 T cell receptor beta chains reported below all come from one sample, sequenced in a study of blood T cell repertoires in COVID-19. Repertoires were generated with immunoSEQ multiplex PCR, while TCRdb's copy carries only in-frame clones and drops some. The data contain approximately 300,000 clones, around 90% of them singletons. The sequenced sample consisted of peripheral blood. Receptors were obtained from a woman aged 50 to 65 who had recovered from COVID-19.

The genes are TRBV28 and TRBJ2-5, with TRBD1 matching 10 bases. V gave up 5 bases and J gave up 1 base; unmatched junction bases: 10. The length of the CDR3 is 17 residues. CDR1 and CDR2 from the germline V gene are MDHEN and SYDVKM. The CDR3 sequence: CASSTIWDRGTQETQYF. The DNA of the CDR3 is TGTGCCAGCAGTACAATTTGGGACAGGGGTACCCAAGAGACCCAGTACTTC.

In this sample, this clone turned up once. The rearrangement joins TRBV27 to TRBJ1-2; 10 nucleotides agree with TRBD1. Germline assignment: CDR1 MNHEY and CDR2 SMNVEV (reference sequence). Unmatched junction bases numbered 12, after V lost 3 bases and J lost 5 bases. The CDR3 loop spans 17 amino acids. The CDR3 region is CASSLTGQGRVVYGYTF. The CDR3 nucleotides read TGTGCCAGCAGTTTGACGGGACAGGGGAGGGTCGTATATGGCTACACCTTC.

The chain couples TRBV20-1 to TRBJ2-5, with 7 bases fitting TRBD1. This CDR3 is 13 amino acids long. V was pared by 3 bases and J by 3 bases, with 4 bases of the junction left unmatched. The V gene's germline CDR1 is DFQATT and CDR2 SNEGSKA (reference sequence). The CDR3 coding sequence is TGCAGTGCTAGTGACAGGGCAGAAGAGACCCAGTACTTC. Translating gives CSASDRAEETQYF.

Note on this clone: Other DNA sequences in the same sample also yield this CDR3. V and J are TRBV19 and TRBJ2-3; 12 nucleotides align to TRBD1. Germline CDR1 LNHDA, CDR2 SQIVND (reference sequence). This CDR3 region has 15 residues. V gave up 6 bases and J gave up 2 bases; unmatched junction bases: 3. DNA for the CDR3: TGTGCCAGTAGGCCGGGACAGGGGGCCACAGATACGCAGTATTTT. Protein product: CASRPGQGATDTQYF.

The CDR3 spells CASSDVRIPAWGVDGYTF. CDR3 DNA sequence: TGTGCCAGCAGTGACGTTCGTATACCAGCTTGGGGAGTCGATGGCTACACCTTC. This chain links TRBV7-2 with TRBJ1-2; D remains ambiguous. Trimming shortened V by 6 bases and J by 6 bases, and 29 bases separated the two germline ends. The CDR3 contains 18 residues. Per germline, CDR1 SGHTA and CDR2 FQGNSA.

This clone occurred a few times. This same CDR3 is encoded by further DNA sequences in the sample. In DNA form, the CDR3 reads TGTGCCAGTAAGGGGGGGTACTATGGCTACACCTTC. Its protein is CASKGGYYGYTF. This chain links TRBV19 with TRBJ1-2; D might be TRBD1 (6 bases). Germline V gene data show CDR1 as LNHDA and CDR2 as SQIVND (reference sequence). There are 12 residues in the CDR3. Between the trimmed V and J ends, which lost 7 bases and 3 bases, there was a span of 9 bases.

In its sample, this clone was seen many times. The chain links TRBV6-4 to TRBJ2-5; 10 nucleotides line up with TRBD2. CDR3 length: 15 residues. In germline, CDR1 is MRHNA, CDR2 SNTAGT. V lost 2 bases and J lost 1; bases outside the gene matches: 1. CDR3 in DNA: TGTGCCAGCAGTGACGTAGCGGGGGGCCAAGAGACCCAGTACTTC. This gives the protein CASSDVAGGQETQYF.

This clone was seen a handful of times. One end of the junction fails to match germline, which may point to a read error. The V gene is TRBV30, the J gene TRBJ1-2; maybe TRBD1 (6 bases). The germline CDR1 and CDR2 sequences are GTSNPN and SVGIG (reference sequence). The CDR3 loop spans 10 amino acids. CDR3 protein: CAWSGGGFAF. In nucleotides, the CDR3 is TGTGCCTGGAGTGGGGGGGGCTTCGCCTTC.

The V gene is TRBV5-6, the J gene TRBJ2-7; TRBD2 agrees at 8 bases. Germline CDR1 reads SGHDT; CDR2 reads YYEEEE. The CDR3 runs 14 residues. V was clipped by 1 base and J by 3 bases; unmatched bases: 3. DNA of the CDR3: TGTGCCAGCAGCTTGAGCGGGGGCAGCTACGAGCAGTACTTC. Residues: CASSLSGGSYEQYF. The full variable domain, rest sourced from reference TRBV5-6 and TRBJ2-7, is DAGVTQSPTHLIKTRGQQVTLRCSPKSGHDTVSWYQQALGQGPQFIFQYYEEEERQRGNFPDRFSGHQFPNYSSELNVNALLLGDSALYLCASSLSGGSYEQYFGPGTRLTVT.

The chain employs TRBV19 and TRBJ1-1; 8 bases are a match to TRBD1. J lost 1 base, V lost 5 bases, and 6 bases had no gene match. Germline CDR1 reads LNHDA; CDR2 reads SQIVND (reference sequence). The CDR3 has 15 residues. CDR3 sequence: CASSFSGTGNTEAFF. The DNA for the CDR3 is TGTGCCAGTAGTTTCTCCGGGACAGGGAACACTGAAGCTTTCTTT.